A selection of T cell receptor beta chains follows, all from one sample in a study of blood T cell repertoires in COVID-19. Sequencing used immunoSEQ multiplex PCR; TCRdb keeps in-frame clones, though not all of them. Among about 260,000 clones, around nine tenths were seen once, and the ten largest hold more than 4.5%. The sequencing sample was made of peripheral blood. The receptors come from a woman in her sixties or seventies with COVID-19, enrolled during active disease. Each CDR3 is given with its conserved first and last residue. The order of the fields is clone size, D gene, J gene, V gene, CDR3 length, CDR3 protein, CDR3 DNA. The D gene is left open where the match is weak. Clone size appears in some rows only: once, few, many, or a class for an expanded clone.

>NA|TRBD2|TRBJ2-1|TRBV19|15
CASSIGPSGVDEQFF
TGTGCCAGTAGTATAGGACCTAGCGGGGTGGATGAGCAGTTCTTC
>once|TRBD1|TRBJ2-7|TRBV7-3|16
CASSLSPRGRGYEQYF
TGTGCCAGCAGCTTAAGCCCCAGGGGGCGCGGGTACGAGCAGTACTTC
>NA|NA|TRBJ1-3|TRBV7-9|14
CASSLAVSGNTIYF
TGTGCCAGCAGCTTAGCCGTCTCTGGAAACACCATATATTTT
>NA|TRBD1|TRBJ1-3|TRBV11-3|16
CASSSGLTGAGNTIYF
TGTGCCAGCAGCTCGGGATTGACAGGGGCTGGAAACACCATATATTTT
>few|TRBD1|TRBJ1-5|TRBV7-2|18
CASDSLGVTGGRGQPQHF
TGTGCCAGCGATTCACTGGGTGTGACAGGGGGCAGAGGGCAGCCCCAGCATTTT
>NA|TRBD1|TRBJ2-2|TRBV11-3|15
CASSKGQGVGGELFF
TGTGCCAGCAGCAAAGGACAGGGGGTCGGTGGGGAGCTGTTTTTT
>NA|TRBD1|TRBJ2-5|TRBV5-1|15
CASSRRQGSQETQYF
TGCGCCAGCAGCCGAAGACAGGGATCCCAAGAGACCCAGTACTTC
>once|NA|TRBJ2-3|TRBV3-1/TRBV3-2|16
CASSQERGIAGDTQYF
TGTGCCAGCAGCCAAGAGCGCGGGATCGCGGGAGATACGCAGTATTTT
>NA|NA|TRBJ2-3|TRBV7-9|15
CASSPMGTSTDTQYF
TGTGCCAGCAGCCCGATGGGGACAAGCACAGATACGCAGTATTTT
>NA|TRBD2|TRBJ2-7|TRBV5-1|14
CASSLTSGFQEQYF
TGCGCCAGCAGCTTGACTAGCGGGTTTCAGGAGCAGTACTTC
>NA|NA|TRBJ1-5|TRBV9|14
CASSPTQGYQPQHF
TGTGCCAGCAGCCCGACACAGGGTTATCAGCCCCAGCATTTT
>NA|TRBD1|TRBJ2-1|TRBV5-4|16
CASSAWRTGGGNEQFF
TGTGCCAGCAGCGCGTGGCGGACAGGGGGCGGCAATGAGCAGTTCTTC
>NA|NA|TRBJ1-5|TRBV30|14
CAWSTGYSNQPQHF
TGTGCCTGGAGTACCGGGTATAGCAATCAGCCCCAGCATTTT
>NA|TRBD1|TRBJ1-1|TRBV6-2/TRBV6-3|14
CASSWTGVSPEAFF
TGTGCCAGCAGTTGGACAGGGGTGAGCCCTGAAGCTTTCTTT
>few|NA|TRBJ1-2|TRBV2|11
CASNLREDPTF
TGTGCCAGCAACCTGAGGGAAGACCCGACCTTC
>NA|NA|TRBJ2-1|TRBV15|14
CATSRASSYSEQFF
TGTGCCACCAGCAGAGCCAGCTCCTACAGTGAGCAGTTCTTC
>NA|NA|TRBJ2-3|TRBV6-5|13
CASTRTGGGTQYF
TGTGCCAGCACCCGAACAGGGGGAGGGACGCAGTATTTT